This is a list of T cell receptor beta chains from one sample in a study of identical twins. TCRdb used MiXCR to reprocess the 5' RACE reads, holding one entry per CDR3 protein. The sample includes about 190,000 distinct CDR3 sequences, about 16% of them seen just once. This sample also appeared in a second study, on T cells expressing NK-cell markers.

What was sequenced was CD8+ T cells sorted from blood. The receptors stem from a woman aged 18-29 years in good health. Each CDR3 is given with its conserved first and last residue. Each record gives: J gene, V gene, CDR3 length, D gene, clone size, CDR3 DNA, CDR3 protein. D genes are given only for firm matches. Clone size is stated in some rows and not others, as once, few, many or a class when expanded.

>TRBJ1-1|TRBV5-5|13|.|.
TGTGCCAGCAGCTTGGTGAAAATGCCTGGGGCTTTCTTT
CASSLVKMPGAFF
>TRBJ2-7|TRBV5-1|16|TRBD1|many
TGCGCCAGCAGCGTAGGAGGGACAGGGAGGGTCTACGAGCAGTACTTC
CASSVGGTGRVYEQYF
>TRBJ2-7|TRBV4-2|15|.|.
TGTGCCAGCAGCCTGCGCCGGGACCAAACCTACGAGCAGTACTTC
CASSLRRDQTYEQYF
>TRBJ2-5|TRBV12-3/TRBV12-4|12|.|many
TGTGCCAGCCGTGGGTACCAAGAGACCCAGTACTTC
CASRGYQETQYF
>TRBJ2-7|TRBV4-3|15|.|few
TGCGCCAGCAGCCAAGAGGCCAGCCACTCCTACGAGCAGTACTTC
CASSQEASHSYEQYF
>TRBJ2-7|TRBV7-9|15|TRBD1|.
TGTGCCAGCAGCTTAGTTACGACAGGGGACTACGAGCAGTACTTC
CASSLVTTGDYEQYF
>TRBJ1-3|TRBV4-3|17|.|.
TGCGCCAGCAGCCAAGATTGGATATCGTCGTCTGGAAACACCATATATTTT
CASSQDWISSSGNTIYF
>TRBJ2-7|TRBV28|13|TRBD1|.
TGTGCCAGCATTCAACAGGGGAGACACGAGCAGTACTTC
CASIQQGRHEQYF
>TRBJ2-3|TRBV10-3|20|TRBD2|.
TGTGCCATCAGAGACACAAGCGGGACTAGCGGGAGGGGTGGCACAGATACGCAGTATTTT
CAIRDTSGTSGRGGTDTQYF
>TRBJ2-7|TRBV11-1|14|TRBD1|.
TGTGCCAGCAGCCTAGGGACAGGGGACGACGAGCAGTACTTC
CASSLGTGDDEQYF
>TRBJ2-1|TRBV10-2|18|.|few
TGCGCCAGCAATGGTCGGACTCCCCCTGTAGGCTCCTACAATGAGCAGTTCTTC
CASNGRTPPVGSYNEQFF
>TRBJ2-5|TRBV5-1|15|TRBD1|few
TGCGCCAGCAGCCTCGACAGGGGGAGTCCAGAGACCCAGTACTTC
CASSLDRGSPETQYF
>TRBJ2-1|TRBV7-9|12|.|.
TGTGCCAGCAGCTTAAACGCTGGCGAGCAGTTCTTC
CASSLNAGEQFF
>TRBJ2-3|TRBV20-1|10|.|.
TGCAGTGCTAGCACAGATACGCAGTATTTT
CSASTDTQYF
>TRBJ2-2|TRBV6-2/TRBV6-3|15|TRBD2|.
TGTGCCAGCAGTTCACTAGCGGGGGACACCGGGGAGCTGTTTTTT
CASSSLAGDTGELFF
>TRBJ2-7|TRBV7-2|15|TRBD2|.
TGTGCCAGCAGCTTAGTAGTGGCGGGAGTTTACGAGCAGTACTTC
CASSLVVAGVYEQYF
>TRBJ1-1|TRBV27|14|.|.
TGTGCCAGCAGAATACAGAGCATGAACACTGAAGCTTTCTTT
CASRIQSMNTEAFF
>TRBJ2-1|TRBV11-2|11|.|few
TGTGCCAGCAGCACGATAGGTGAGCAGTTCTTC
CASSTIGEQFF
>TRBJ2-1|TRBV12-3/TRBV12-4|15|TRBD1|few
TGTGCCAGCAGCCCCCCGGACAGGGGGAGCGGTGAGCAGTTCTTC
CASSPPDRGSGEQFF
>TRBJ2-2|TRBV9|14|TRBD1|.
TGTGCCAGCAGCGGCGGGACAGGGCCCGGGGAGCTGTTTTTT
CASSGGTGPGELFF
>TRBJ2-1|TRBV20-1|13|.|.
TGCAGTGCTAGAGATCACAGGAGAAATGAGCAGTTCTTC
CSARDHRRNEQFF
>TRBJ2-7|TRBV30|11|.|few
TGTGCCTGGGGGGACTTCTACGAGCAGTACTTC
CAWGDFYEQYF
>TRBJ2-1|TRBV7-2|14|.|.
TGTGCCAGCAGCTCCCGGGACTTGTCCAATGAGCAGTTCTTC
CASSSRDLSNEQFF
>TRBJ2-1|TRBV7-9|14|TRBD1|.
TGTGCCAGCAGCCCTGTCCGGACAGGGGGCACGCAGTTCTTC
CASSPVRTGGTQFF
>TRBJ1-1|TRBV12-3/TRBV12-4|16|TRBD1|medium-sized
TGTGCCAGCAGTTTTTATCTCAGGGGGCGAAGTACTGAAGCTTTCTTT
CASSFYLRGRSTEAFF
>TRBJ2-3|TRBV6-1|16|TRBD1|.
TGTGCCACGCAAACCCGGAGGCAGGGGGCAAGAGATACGCAGTATTTT
CATQTRRQGARDTQYF
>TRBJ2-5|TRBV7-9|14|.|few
TGTGCCAGCAGCACCACGGAGAAAGGGGAGACCCAGTACTTC
CASSTTEKGETQYF
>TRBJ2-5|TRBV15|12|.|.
TGTGCCACCCGGGGCCTTAGTGTGACCCAGTACTTC
CATRGLSVTQYF
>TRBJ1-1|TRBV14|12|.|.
TGTGCCAGCAGCCAAGAACGGCAAGCGGCTTTCTTT
CASSQERQAAFF
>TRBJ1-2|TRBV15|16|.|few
TGTGCCACCAGCACAAACCTACAGGAAAGTAACTATGGCTACACCTTC
CATSTNLQESNYGYTF
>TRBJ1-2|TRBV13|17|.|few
TGTGCCAGCAGCTTCCCGCCAGGATCAGGGTCCAACTATGGCTACACCTTC
CASSFPPGSGSNYGYTF
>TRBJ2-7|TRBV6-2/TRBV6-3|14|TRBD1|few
TGTGCCAGCAGTTACGGCAGGGGGAGACCGTGGCAGTACTTC
CASSYGRGRPWQYF
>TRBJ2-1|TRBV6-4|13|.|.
TGTGCCAGCAGTCGACTAGTAGGGAATGAGCAGTTCTTC
CASSRLVGNEQFF
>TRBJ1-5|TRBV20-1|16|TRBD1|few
TGCAGTGCCCAAGGACAGGGGCCTTATAGCAATCAGCCCCAGCATTTT
CSAQGQGPYSNQPQHF
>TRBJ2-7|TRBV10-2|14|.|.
TGCGCCAGCAACCCCGGGACGGTATCCTACGAGCAGTACTTC
CASNPGTVSYEQYF
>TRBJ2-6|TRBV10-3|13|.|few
TGTGCCATCACTGGGGGTCTTCCCAACGTCCTGACTTTC
CAITGGLPNVLTF
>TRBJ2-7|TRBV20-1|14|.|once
TGCAGTGCTAGAGGGAGAGCAAAGTCCTACGAGCAGTACTTC
CSARGRAKSYEQYF
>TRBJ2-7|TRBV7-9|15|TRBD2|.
TGTGCCAGCAGCTGGTCTAGCGGATTAACCTACGAGCAGTACTTC
CASSWSSGLTYEQYF
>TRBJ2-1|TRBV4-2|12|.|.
TGTGCCAGCAGCCAAGTCGCGGGACAAGAGTTCTTC
CASSQVAGQEFF
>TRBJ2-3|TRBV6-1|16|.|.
TGTGCCAGCACCAAACTGGGCAGGGCCTATTCAGATACGCAGTATTTT
CASTKLGRAYSDTQYF
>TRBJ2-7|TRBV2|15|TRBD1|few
TGTGCCAGCAGCGACGGACAGGGCCGGGCCTACGAGCAGTACTTC
CASSDGQGRAYEQYF
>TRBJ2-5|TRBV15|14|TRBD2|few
TGTGCCACCAGTTCGGGGGGGGCGGGAGAGACCCAGTACTTC
CATSSGGAGETQYF
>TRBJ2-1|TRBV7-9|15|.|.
TGTGCCAGCAGCTTTAGCGAATCCTCCTACAATGAGCAGTTCTTC
CASSFSESSYNEQFF
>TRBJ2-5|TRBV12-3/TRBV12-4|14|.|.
TGTGCCAGCAGTTCCCAGGAGTTTAGAGAGACCCAGTACTTC
CASSSQEFRETQYF
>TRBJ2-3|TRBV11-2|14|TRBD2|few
TGTGCCAGCAGGTGGGACTACCGCACAGATACGCAGTATTTT
CASRWDYRTDTQYF
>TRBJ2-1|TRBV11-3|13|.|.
TGTGCCAGCAGCTTAGCCTCGGCATCCGAGCAGTTCTTC
CASSLASASEQFF
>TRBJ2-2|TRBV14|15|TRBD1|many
TGTGCCAGCAGCCGGGACAGGGGAGCGACCGGGGAGCTGTTTTTT
CASSRDRGATGELFF
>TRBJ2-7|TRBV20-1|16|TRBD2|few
TGCAGTGCTAGAGATCGGGGACTAGCGGGAGCCGGACGTCTGTACTTC
CSARDRGLAGAGRLYF
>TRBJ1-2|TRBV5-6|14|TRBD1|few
TGTGCCAGCAGCTTGCCCCACGGACAGGATGGCTACACCTTC
CASSLPHGQDGYTF
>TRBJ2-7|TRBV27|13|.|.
TGTGCCAGCAGTCCCAGGCTGTCTGGCGAGCAGTACTTC
CASSPRLSGEQYF